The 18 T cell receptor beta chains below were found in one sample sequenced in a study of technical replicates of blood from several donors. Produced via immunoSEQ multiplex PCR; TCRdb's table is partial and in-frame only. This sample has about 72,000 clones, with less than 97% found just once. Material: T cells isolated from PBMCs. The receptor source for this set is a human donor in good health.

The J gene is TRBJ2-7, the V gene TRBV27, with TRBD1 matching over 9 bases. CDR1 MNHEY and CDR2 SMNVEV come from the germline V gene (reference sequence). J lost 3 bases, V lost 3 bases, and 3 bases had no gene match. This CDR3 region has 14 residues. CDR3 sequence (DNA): TGTGCCAGCAGTTTGGTGGGACAGGGCTACGAGCAGTACTTC. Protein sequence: CASSLVGQGYEQYF.

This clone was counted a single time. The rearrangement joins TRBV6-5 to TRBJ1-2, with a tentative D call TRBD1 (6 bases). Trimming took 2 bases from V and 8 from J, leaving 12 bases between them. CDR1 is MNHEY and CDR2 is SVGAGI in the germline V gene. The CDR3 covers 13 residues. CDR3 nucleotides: TGTGCCAGCAGTTACAGTACAGGGAGCGGCTACACCTTC. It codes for CASSYSTGSGYTF.

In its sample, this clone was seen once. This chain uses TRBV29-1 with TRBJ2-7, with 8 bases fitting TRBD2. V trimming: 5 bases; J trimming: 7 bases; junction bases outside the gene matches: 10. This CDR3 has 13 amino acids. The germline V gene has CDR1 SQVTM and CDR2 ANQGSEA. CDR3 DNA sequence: TGCAGCGTTCTGGGGGCGGCGGGAGGAGAGCAGTACTTC. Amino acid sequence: CSVLGAAGGEQYF.

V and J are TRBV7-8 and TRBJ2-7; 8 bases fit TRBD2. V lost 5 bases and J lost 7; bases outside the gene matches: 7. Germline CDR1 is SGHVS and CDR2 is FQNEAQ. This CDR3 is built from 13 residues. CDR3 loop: CASSPLSGIEQYF. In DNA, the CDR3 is TGTGCCAGCAGCCCGCTTAGCGGGATAGAGCAGTACTTC.

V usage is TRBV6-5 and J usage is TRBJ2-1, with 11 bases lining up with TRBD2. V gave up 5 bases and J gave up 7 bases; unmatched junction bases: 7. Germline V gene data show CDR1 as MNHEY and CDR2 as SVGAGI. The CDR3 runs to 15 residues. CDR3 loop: CASSHGIAGGNEQFF. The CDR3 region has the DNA TGTGCCAGCAGTCACGGGATAGCGGGAGGGAATGAGCAGTTCTTC.

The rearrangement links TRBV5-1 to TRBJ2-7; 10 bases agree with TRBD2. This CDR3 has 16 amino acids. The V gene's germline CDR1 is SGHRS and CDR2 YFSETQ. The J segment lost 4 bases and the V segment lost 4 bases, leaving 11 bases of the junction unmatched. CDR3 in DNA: TGCGCCAGCAGCGAATCTAGCGGGAGATTTAAGTACGAGCAGTACTTC. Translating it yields CASSESSGRFKYEQYF.

Here the CDR3 reads CASSFTSGGYTGELFF. Here the CDR3 DNA reads TGCGCCAGCAGCTTCACTAGCGGGGGATACACCGGGGAGCTGTTTTTT. The chain couples TRBV5-1 to TRBJ2-2; 11 positions match TRBD2. The CDR3 contains 16 residues. The V and J ends lost 2 bases and 3 bases, in that order; junction bases with no gene match: 3. CDR1 and CDR2 (germline): SGHRS, YFSETQ.

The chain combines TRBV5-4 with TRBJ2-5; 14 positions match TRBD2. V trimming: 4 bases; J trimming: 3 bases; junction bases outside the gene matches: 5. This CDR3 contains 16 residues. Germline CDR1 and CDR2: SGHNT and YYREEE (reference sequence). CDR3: CASSRTSGRIEETQYF. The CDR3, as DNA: TGTGCCAGCAGCCGGACTAGCGGGAGGATCGAAGAGACCCAGTACTTC.

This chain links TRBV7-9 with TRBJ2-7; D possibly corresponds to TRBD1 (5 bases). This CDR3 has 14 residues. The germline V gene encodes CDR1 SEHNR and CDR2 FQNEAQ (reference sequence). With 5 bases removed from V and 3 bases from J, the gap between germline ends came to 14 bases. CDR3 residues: CASSPGDSNYEQYF. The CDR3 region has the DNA TGTGCCAGCAGCCCCGGCGACAGTAACTACGAGCAGTACTTC.

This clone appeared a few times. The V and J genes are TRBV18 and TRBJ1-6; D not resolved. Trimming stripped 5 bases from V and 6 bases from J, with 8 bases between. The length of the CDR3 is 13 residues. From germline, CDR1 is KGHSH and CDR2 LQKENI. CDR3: CASSDILNSPLHF. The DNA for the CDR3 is TGTGCCAGCTCAGACATCCTTAATTCACCCCTCCACTTT.

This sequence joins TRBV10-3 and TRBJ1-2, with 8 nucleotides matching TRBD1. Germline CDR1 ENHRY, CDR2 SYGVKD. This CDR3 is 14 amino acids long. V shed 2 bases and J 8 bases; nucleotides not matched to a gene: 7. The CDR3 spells CAISEQQGAGGYTF. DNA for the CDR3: TGTGCCATCAGTGAGCAGCAGGGGGCTGGGGGCTACACCTTC.

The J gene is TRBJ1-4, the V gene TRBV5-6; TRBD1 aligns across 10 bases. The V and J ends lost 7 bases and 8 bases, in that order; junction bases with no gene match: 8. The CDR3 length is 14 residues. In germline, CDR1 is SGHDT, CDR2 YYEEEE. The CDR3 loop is CASHRGTGVEKLFF. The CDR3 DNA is TGTGCCAGCCATAGGGGGACAGGGGTGGAAAAACTGTTTTTT.

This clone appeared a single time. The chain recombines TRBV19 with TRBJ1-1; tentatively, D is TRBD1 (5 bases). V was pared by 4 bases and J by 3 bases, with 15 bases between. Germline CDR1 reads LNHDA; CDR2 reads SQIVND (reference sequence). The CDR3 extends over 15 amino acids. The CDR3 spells CASSTYTDRYTEAFF. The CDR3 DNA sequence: TGTGCCAGTAGTACTTACACCGACAGATACACTGAAGCTTTCTTT.

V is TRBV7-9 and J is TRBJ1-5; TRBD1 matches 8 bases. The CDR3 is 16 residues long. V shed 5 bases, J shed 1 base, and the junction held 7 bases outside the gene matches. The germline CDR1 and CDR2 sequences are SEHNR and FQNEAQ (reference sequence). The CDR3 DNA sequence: TGTGCCAGCAGCCGTGACTACAGGGGGAGCAATCAGCCCCAGCATTTT. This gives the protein CASSRDYRGSNQPQHF.

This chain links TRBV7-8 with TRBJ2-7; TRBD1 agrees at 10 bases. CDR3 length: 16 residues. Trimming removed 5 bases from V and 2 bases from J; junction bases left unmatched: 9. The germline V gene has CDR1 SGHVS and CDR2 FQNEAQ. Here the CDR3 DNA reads TGTGCCAGCAGCCACGAGGGACAGGGGAGGACCTACGAGCAGTACTTC. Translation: CASSHEGQGRTYEQYF.

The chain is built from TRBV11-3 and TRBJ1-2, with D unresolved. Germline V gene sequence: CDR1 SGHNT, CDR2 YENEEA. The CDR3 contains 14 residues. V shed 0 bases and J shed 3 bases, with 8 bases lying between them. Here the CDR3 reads CASSLDEGHYGYTF. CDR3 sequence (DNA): TGTGCCAGCAGCTTAGATGAGGGTCACTATGGCTACACCTTC.

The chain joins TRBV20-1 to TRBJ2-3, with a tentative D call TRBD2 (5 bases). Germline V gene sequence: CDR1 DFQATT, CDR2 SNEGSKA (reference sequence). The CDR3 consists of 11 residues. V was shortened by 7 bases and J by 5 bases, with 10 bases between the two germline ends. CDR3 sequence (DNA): TGCAGTGAAGTCCGGGGAGATACGCAGTATTTT. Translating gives CSEVRGDTQYF.

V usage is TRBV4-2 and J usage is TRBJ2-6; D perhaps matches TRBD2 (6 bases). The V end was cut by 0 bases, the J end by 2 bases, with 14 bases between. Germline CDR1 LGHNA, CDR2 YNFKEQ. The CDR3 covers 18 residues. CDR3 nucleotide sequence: TGTGCCAGCAGCCAAGATCGGGGGAATGGACCTGGGGCCAACGTCCTGACTTTC. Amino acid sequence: CASSQDRGNGPGANVLTF.